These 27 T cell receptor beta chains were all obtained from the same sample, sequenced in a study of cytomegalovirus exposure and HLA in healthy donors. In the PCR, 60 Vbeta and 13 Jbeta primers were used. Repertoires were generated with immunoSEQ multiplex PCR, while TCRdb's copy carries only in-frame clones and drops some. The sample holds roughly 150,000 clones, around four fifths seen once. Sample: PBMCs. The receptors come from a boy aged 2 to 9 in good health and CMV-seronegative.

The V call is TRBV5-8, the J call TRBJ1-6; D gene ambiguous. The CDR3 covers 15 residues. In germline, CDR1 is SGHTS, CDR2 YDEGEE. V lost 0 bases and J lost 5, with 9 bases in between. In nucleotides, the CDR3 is TGTGCCAGCAGCTTGGATCGGCGGAATAATTCACCCCTCCACTTT. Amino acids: CASSLDRRNNSPLHF.

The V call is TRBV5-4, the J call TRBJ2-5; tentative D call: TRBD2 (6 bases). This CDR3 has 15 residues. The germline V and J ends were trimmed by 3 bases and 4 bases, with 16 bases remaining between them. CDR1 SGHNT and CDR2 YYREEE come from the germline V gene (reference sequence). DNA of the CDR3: TGTGCCAGCAGCTCTTTTCCGGGGGAAAGAGAGACCCAGTACTTC. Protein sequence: CASSSFPGERETQYF.

The CDR3 region is CASSSGQNYGYTF. In DNA form, the CDR3 reads TGTGCCAGCAGCTCCGGACAGAACTATGGCTACACCTTC. V gene TRBV6-5 combines with J gene TRBJ1-2; weak D call: TRBD1 (6 bases). The CDR3 runs 13 residues. Trimming took 6 bases from V and 2 from J, leaving 10 bases between them. Germline loops: CDR1 MNHEY, CDR2 SVGAGI.

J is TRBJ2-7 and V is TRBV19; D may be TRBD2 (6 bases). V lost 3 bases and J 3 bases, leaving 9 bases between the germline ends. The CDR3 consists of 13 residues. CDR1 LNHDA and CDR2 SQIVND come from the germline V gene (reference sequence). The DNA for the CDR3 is TGTGCCAGTAGTATCGGGGGAGGCTACGAGCAGTACTTC. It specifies CASSIGGGYEQYF.

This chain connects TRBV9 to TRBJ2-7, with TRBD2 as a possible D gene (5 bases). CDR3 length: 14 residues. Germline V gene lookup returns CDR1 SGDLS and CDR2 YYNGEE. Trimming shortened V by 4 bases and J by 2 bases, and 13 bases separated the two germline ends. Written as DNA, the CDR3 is TGTGCCAGCAGCCCCAGAGCGGATACCTACGAGCAGTACTTC. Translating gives CASSPRADTYEQYF. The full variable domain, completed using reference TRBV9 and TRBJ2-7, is DSGVTQTPKHLITATGQRVTLRCSPRSGDLSVYWYQQSLDQGLQFLIQYYNGEERAKGNILERFSAQQFPDLHSELNLSSLELGDSALYFCASSPRADTYEQYFGPGTRLTVT.

The CDR3 DNA reads TGTGCCAGCAGGGTAGGGGGTCAAGAGACCCAGTACTTC. Protein: CASRVGGQETQYF. This sequence joins TRBV6-1 and TRBJ2-5; D is perhaps TRBD1 (6 bases). Germline CDR1 and CDR2: MNHNS and SASEGT. V shed 6 bases and J shed 2 bases, with 10 bases lying between them. This CDR3 contains 13 residues.

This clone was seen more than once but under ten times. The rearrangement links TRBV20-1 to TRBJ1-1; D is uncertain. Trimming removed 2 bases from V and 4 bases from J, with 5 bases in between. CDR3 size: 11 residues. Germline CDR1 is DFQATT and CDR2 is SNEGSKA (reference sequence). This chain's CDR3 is CSARTGTEAFF. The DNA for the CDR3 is TGCAGTGCTAGAACGGGCACTGAAGCTTTCTTT.

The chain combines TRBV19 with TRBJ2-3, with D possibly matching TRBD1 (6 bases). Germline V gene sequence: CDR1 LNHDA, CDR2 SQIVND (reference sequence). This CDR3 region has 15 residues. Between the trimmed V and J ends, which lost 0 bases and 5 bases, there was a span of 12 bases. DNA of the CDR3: TGTGCCAGTAGTATAGATGTACAGGGAAGAGATACGCAGTATTTT. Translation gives CASSIDVQGRDTQYF.

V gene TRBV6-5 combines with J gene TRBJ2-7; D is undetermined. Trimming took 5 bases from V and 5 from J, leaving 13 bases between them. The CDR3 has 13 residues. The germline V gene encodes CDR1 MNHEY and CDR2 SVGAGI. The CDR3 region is CASSAPSTHEQYF. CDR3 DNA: TGTGCCAGCAGTGCACCTAGTACCCACGAGCAGTACTTC.

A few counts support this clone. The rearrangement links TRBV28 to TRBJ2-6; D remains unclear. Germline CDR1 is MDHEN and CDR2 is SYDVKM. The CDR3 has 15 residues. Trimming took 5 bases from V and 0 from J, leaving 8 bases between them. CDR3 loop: CASSPPYSGANVLTF. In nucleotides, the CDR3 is TGTGCCAGCAGTCCCCCTTACTCTGGGGCCAACGTCCTGACTTTC.

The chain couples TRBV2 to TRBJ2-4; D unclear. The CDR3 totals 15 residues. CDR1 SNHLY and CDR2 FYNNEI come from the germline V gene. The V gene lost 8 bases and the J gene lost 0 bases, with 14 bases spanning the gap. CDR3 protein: CASLGDILAKNIQYF. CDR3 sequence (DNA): TGTGCCAGCCTAGGAGATATACTAGCCAAAAACATTCAGTACTTC. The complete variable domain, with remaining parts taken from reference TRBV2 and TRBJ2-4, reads EPEVTQTPSHQVTQMGQEVILRCVPISNHLYFYWYRQILGQKVEFLVSFYNNEISEKSEIFDDQFSVERPDGSNFTLKIRSTKLEDSAMYFCASLGDILAKNIQYFGAGTRLSVL.

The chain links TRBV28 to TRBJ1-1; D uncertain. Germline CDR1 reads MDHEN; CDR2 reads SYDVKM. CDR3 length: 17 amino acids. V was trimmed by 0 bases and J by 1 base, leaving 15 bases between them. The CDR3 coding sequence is TGTGCCAGCAGTTTATGCTCAGAAACCCTTAAGAACACTGAAGCTTTCTTT. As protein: CASSLCSETLKNTEAFF.

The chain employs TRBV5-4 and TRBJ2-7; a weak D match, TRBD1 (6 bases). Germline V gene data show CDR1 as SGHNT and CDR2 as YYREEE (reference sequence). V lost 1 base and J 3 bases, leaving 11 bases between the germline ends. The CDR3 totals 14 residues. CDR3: CASSLSGQHYEQYF. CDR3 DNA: TGTGCCAGCAGCTTGAGCGGACAGCACTACGAGCAGTACTTC.

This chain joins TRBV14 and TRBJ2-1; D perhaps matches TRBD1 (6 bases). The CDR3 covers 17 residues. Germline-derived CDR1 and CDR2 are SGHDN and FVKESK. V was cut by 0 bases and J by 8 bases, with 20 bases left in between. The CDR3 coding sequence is TGTGCCAGCAGCCAAGAAGGGACACTGGTTTGGCTAGATGAGCAGTTCTTC. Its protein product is CASSQEGTLVWLDEQFF.

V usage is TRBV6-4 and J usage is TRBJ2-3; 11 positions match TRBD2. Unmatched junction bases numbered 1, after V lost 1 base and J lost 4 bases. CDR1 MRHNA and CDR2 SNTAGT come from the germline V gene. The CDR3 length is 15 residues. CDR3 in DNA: TGTGCCAGCAGTGACTTAGCGGGGGGGCCAGATACGCAGTATTTT. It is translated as CASSDLAGGPDTQYF.

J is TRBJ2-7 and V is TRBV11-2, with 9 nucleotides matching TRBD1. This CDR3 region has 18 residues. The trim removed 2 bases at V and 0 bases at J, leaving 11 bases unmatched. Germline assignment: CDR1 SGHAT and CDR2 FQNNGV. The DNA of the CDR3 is TGTGCCAGCAGCTTAAGGGTTCTGGACAGGGGTTCCTCCTACGAGCAGTACTTC. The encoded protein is CASSLRVLDRGSSYEQYF.

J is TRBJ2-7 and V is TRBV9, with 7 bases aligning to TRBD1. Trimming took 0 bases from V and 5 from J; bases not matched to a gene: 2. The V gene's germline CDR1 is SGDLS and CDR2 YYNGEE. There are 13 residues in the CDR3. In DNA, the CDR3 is TGTGCCAGCAGCGTAGAACAGGGGCACGAGCAGTACTTC. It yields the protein CASSVEQGHEQYF.

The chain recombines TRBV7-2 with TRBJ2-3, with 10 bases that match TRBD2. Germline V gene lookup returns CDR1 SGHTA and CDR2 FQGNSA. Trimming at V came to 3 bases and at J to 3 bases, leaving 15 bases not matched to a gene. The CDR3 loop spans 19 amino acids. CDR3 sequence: CASSFNLGIAGGRTDTQYF. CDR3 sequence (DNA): TGTGCCAGCAGCTTTAATCTTGGGATAGCGGGAGGACGTACAGATACGCAGTATTTT.

Here the CDR3 reads CASSSPFLDRAAKNIQYF. The CDR3 DNA follows: TGTGCCAGCAGCTCACCCTTCTTAGACAGGGCGGCCAAAAACATTCAGTACTTC. The chain combines TRBV7-9 with TRBJ2-4; 7 bases fit TRBD1. CDR1 is SEHNR, CDR2 FQNEAQ, per germline (reference sequence). The CDR3 consists of 18 residues. The ends lost 4 bases at V and 1 base at J; junction bases unmatched: 13.

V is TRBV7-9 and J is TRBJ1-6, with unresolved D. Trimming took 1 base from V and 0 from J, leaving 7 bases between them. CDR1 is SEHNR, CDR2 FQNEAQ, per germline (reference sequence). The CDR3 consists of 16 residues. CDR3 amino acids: CASSLGVGSYNSPLHF. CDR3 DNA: TGTGCCAGCAGCTTAGGCGTCGGCTCCTATAATTCACCCCTCCACTTT.

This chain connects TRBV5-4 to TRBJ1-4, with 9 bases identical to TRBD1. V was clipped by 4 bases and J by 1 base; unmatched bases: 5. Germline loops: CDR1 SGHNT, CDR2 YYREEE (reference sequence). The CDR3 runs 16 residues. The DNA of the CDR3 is TGTGCCAGCAGCGTAGGACAGGGGCGAACTAATGAAAAACTGTTTTTT. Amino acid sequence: CASSVGQGRTNEKLFF.

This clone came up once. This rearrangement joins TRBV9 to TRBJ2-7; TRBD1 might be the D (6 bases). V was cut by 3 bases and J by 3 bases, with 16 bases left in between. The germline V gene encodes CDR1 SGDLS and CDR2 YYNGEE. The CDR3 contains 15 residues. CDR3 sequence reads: CASSASGTNNYEQYF. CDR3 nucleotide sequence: TGTGCCAGCAGCGCCTCCGGGACAAATAACTACGAGCAGTACTTC.

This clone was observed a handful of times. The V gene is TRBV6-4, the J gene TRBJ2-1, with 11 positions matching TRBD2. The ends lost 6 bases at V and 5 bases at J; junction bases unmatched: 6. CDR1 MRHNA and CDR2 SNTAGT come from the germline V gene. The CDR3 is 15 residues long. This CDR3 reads CASSETSGGNNEQFF. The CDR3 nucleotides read TGTGCCAGCAGCGAAACTAGCGGGGGAAACAATGAGCAGTTCTTC.

CDR3 residues: CASSAKGGGLQNYEQYF. The CDR3 DNA reads as TGTGCCAGCAGTGCTAAGGGGGGGGGACTGCAAAACTACGAGCAGTACTTC. The rearrangement links TRBV6-1 to TRBJ2-7, with D possibly matching TRBD2 (7 bases). CDR3 length equals 17 residues. Germline CDR1 MNHNS, CDR2 SASEGT. Deletions cut 4 bases from V and 3 bases from J, with 22 bases between.

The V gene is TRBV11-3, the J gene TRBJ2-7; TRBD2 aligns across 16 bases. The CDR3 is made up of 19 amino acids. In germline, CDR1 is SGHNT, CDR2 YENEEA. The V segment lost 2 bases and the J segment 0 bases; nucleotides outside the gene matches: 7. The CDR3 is CASSLFGTSGRAGSYEQYF. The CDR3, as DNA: TGTGCCAGCAGCTTATTCGGGACTAGCGGGAGGGCCGGCTCCTACGAGCAGTACTTC.

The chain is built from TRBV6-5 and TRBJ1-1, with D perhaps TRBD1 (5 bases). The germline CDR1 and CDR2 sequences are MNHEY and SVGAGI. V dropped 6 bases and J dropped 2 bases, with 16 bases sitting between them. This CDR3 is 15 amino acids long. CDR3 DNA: TGTGCCAGCAGACCAGGGTCAGGAAAAAACACTGAAGCTTTCTTT. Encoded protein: CASRPGSGKNTEAFF.

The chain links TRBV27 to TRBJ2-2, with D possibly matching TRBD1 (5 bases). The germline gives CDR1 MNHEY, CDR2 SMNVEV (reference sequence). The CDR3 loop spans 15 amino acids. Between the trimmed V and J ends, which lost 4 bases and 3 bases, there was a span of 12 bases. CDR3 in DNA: TGTGCCAGCAGTTATCGAGACAGAGACACCGGGGAGCTGTTTTTT. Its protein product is CASSYRDRDTGELFF.